Listed below are T cell receptor beta chains from one sample, sequenced in a study of post-analysis software for immune sequencing data. TCRdb recomputed calls from the PCR reads with MiXCR, one row per CDR3 protein. The repertoire has approximately 730,000 distinct CDR3 sequences, around 45% of them found once; the top ten carry roughly 4.9%. Sequenced sample: blood. These receptors came from a girl under 18 with multiple sclerosis. Both conserved end residues are part of each CDR3. D genes are given only for firm matches. Rows give clone size only sometimes, using once, few, many, or a class for an expanded clone.

V	J	length	size	D	CDR3	DNA
TRBV5-1	TRBJ2-1	12	NA	NA	CASSGMYNEQFF	TGCGCCAGCAGTGGAATGTACAATGAGCAGTTCTTC
TRBV7-2	TRBJ2-3	20	NA	TRBD2	CASSPGLAGGPSRRTDTQYF	TGTGCCAGCAGCCCAGGACTAGCGGGAGGCCCATCCCGGCGTACAGATACGCAGTATTTT
TRBV4-1	TRBJ2-7	13	NA	NA	CASSQGTNYEQYF	TGCGCCAGCAGCCAAGGGACCAACTACGAGCAGTACTTC
TRBV13	TRBJ2-5	14	few	NA	CASSLGGRRETQYF	TGTGCCAGCAGCTTAGGCGGCAGGCGGGAGACCCAGTACTTC
TRBV10-3	TRBJ1-6	17	NA	NA	CAISDILGTPNNSPLHF	TGTGCCATCAGTGATATCCTCGGGACGCCGAATAATTCACCCCTCCACTTT
TRBV11-1	TRBJ2-7	16	NA	NA	CASSLGAVERTYEQYF	TGTGCCAGCAGCTTAGGGGCCGTGGAGCGGACCTACGAGCAGTACTTC
TRBV6-2/TRBV6-3	TRBJ2-5	15	NA	NA	CASSWLTGAQETQYF	TGTGCCAGCAGTTGGTTGACAGGAGCTCAAGAGACCCAGTACTTC
TRBV7-6	TRBJ2-7	14	NA	NA	CASSLGGELYEQYF	TGTGCCAGCAGCTTAGGGGGAGAACTCTACGAGCAGTACTTC
TRBV30	TRBJ1-5	13	few	TRBD1	CAWTLDRDQPQHF	TGTGCCTGGACTCTGGACAGGGATCAGCCCCAGCATTTT
TRBV9	TRBJ1-4	17	NA	NA	CASSVGAGKEANEKLFF	TGTGCCAGCAGCGTAGGTGCAGGGAAGGAGGCTAATGAAAAACTGTTTTTT
TRBV28	TRBJ2-1	14	NA	NA	CASRGSGAYNEQFF	TGTGCCAGCAGGGGGTCCGGGGCCTACAATGAGCAGTTCTTC
TRBV27	TRBJ1-2	17	NA	NA	CASSLSPSRAYEGGYTF	TGTGCCAGCAGTCTCTCCCCCTCCCGGGCATACGAGGGTGGCTACACCTTC
TRBV20-1	TRBJ1-1	12	once	NA	CSASRGSPEAFF	TGCAGTGCCTCACGCGGGAGCCCTGAAGCTTTCTTT
TRBV27	TRBJ2-1	13	few	NA	CASSLLGANEQFF	TGTGCCAGCAGTTTATTGGGGGCGAATGAGCAGTTCTTC
TRBV5-6	TRBJ2-3	16	NA	TRBD2	CASSPGGFSGVDTQYF	TGTGCCAGCAGCCCCGGAGGTTTCAGCGGGGTAGATACGCAGTATTTT
TRBV2	TRBJ2-1	19	few	TRBD1	CASSVWGQGSDSYNDEQFF	TGTGCCAGCAGTGTCTGGGGACAGGGCTCTGATTCTTACAATGATGAGCAGTTCTTC
TRBV12-3/TRBV12-4	TRBJ1-2	15	NA	NA	CASSPHRAPNYGYTF	TGTGCCAGCAGTCCGCACAGGGCACCTAACTATGGCTACACCTTC
TRBV27	TRBJ2-7	14	NA	NA	CASSFLSSPGEQYF	TGTGCCAGCAGTTTTCTTAGCTCTCCAGGCGAGCAGTACTTC
TRBV6-1	TRBJ1-1	17	NA	NA	CASSPRDLPPSGTEAFF	TGTGCCAGCAGCCCCCGGGACCTTCCTCCTAGTGGGACTGAAGCTTTCTTT
TRBV4-3	TRBJ2-7	15	NA	NA	CASSQDRTSFDEQYF	TGCGCCAGCAGCCAAGATCGAACTAGTTTCGACGAGCAGTACTTC
TRBV20-1	TRBJ1-2	14	few	NA	CSAPRQLGGYGYTF	TGCAGTGCTCCTAGACAGTTGGGAGGCTATGGCTACACCTTC
TRBV29-1	TRBJ2-3	8	few	NA	CTWDTQYF	TGCACGTGGGATACGCAGTATTTT
TRBV6-2/TRBV6-3	TRBJ2-1	15	NA	TRBD2	CASSYGSGADNEQFF	TGTGCCAGCAGTTACGGTAGCGGGGCCGACAATGAGCAGTTCTTC
TRBV12-3/TRBV12-4	TRBJ2-3	13	NA	NA	CASSPPGVDTQYF	TGTGCCAGCAGTCCCCCCGGGGTGGATACGCAGTATTTT
TRBV20-1	TRBJ1-4	13	NA	NA	CSARDLDNEKLFF	TGCAGTGCTAGAGATTTGGATAATGAAAAACTGTTTTTT
TRBV28	TRBJ2-1	14	few	NA	CASSLGAFDNEQFF	TGTGCCAGCAGTTTAGGGGCATTCGACAATGAGCAGTTCTTC
TRBV4-2	TRBJ2-1	15	NA	NA	CASSQAGQGGNEQFF	TGTGCCAGCAGCCAAGCCGGACAAGGGGGCAATGAGCAGTTCTTC
TRBV20-1	TRBJ1-5	16	NA	NA	CSASSGILLSNQPQHF	TGCAGTGCTAGTTCGGGGATCCTTCTTAGCAATCAGCCCCAGCATTTT
TRBV29-1	TRBJ2-5	13	NA	NA	CSVGVPLEETQYF	TGCAGCGTTGGAGTCCCCTTGGAGGAGACCCAGTACTTC
TRBV20-1	TRBJ2-3	16	NA	TRBD2	CSARGLAGRGADTQYF	TGCAGTGCTAGAGGACTAGCGGGAAGGGGGGCAGATACGCAGTATTTT
TRBV24-1	TRBJ2-3	14	NA	NA	CATSDPTGTDTQYF	TGTGCCACCAGTGATCCAACTGGCACAGATACGCAGTATTTT
TRBV10-3	TRBJ2-7	16	NA	NA	CAISGGCVDGSYEQYF	TGTGCCATCAGTGGGGGGTGCGTGGACGGATCCTACGAGCAGTACTTC
TRBV20-1	TRBJ2-1	16	NA	TRBD1	CSARGPVDRGRNEQFF	TGCAGTGCTAGAGGACCGGTGGACAGGGGGCGAAATGAGCAGTTCTTC
TRBV5-5	TRBJ2-5	16	NA	TRBD2	CASSFGASGRSETQYF	TGTGCCAGCAGCTTTGGGGCTAGCGGGAGATCTGAGACCCAGTACTTC
TRBV6-5	TRBJ1-1	16	NA	NA	CASSYVRLGGNTEAFF	TGTGCCAGCAGTTACGTCCGGTTGGGAGGGAACACTGAAGCTTTCTTT
TRBV12-3/TRBV12-4	TRBJ2-1	13	NA	TRBD1	CAGRGQGYNEQFF	TGTGCCGGCAGGGGACAGGGCTACAATGAGCAGTTCTTC